This TCR beta chain comes out of a study of T cell responses to AZD1222 COVID-19 vaccine (dated by TCRdb to the early 2020s). For the study in its entirety: TCR sequencing was performed for 230 to 250 trial participants, of whom some 200 were given two doses of AZD1222 and around 25 were given two doses of MenACWY control vaccine. Trial participants were enrolled into age subgroups of 18-55, 56-69 and 70-plus years, which contained about 150, 27 and 61 TCR-sequenced participants, respectively.

Broader findings and caveats from the paper: Epitopes outside the regions mutated in the B.1.351 and B.1.1.7 variants were reportedly recognized by nearly half of the unique spike-specific TCRs. The whole spike protein was spanned by vaccine-associated CD4 TCRs, and dominant responses were seen in regions 160-218 and 743-854. The 56-69-year group was small, and its depth increase did not reach significance, likely because of low power. Because no day 14 peak-response samples were available, repertoires were characterized only after the peak T cell response. Only five to seven AZD1222 recipients were SARS-CoV-2 seropositive at baseline, limiting conclusions about previously exposed vaccinees. After two AZD1222 doses, spike-specific TCR breadth and depth were significantly higher than at day 0 and than in MenACWY recipients. Most participants were white British and females outnumbered males, and the authors suggested that clonal diversity may have been underestimated.

The V and J ends are trimmed by 7 bases and 7 bases, leaving 13 bases between them. The CDR3 runs 11 residues from the cysteine to the phenylalanine. The kept DNA is CDR3 alone, 33 bases in frame from the first base. CDR1 and CDR2 are drawn from the germline V gene (reference sequence): DFQATT, SNEGSKA. What this sample's time point label stands for: about 28 days (+/-7) after the second vaccine dose. Because spike-specific TCR depth and breadth did not differ between the two schedules, AZD1222 recipients who got a second dose at roughly 4 weeks were pooled with those who got a second dose at roughly 12 weeks. The vaccinee samples were drawn from two UK trials, COV001 and COV002, one of which was a single-blind randomized controlled phase 2/3 trial testing AZD1222 (ChAdOx1 nCoV-19) in healthy adults. For TCRbeta chain sequencing, PBMC samples were collected from trial participants at day 0 and at day 28 after the second dose.

This clone was detected only once. This receptor's antigen is unknown. No clone much larger than this one lies a single base away; base qualities are absent. The CDR3 regions of human TCRbeta chains were subjected to immunosequencing. The study's processing was this. Repertoire TCRs were matched against a reference library of SARS-CoV-2-specific TCRs generated with the MIRA antigen-specificity platform. Breadth meant the fraction of unique TCRs that were SARS-CoV-2-associated, whereas depth meant the fraction of total T cells that were SARS-CoV-2-associated. Using the MIRA data, each spike-specific TCR was assigned both to the spike region to which the TCR was reactive and to a CD4 or CD8 class. Log10-transformed breadth and depth values were compared by one-way ANOVA with Sidak's multiple comparisons tests. TCRdb stores this immuneACCESS table with in-frame sequences only. Part of the clones is absent; in the studies checked, under half of the shortfall reflects unresolved V genes, and no reason is known for the rest. D and trimming were read from the DNA, whereas the V and J calls and clone size are those reported in that table. Across this sample there are over 120,000 clones, with around nine tenths seen only once. The biggest ten clones account for roughly 1.7% of the sample.

This sequence was found in an adult who received the AZD1222 COVID-19 vaccine. Here the chain combines TRBV20-1 and TRBJ1-2; the D gene is possibly TRBD1, with 6 bases matching. Source: peripheral blood, taken 28 days after the second AZD1222 dose. CDR3 protein: CSEGETAGYTF. The base sequence is TGCAGTGAGGGGGAGACGGCTGGCTACACCTTC.